What follows is one T cell receptor beta chain and its context. The antigen is unknown. One end of the junction does not line up with germline, which may come from a read error. MiXCR, run by TCRdb on the RT-PCR reads, gives a single entry per CDR3 protein. The table lists around 300,000 distinct CDR3 sequences, over 20% of them singletons. These data originate in a study of response to subunit inactivated influenza vaccine. The study's findings and limits: New T cells are recruited in small numbers by each seasonal influenza vaccination, according to the authors' suggestion.

The germline gives CDR1 SGHNT, CDR2 YYREEE (reference sequence). The CDR3 is 13 residues long. This TCR was sampled from a man between 50 and 69 years old who received an inactivated influenza vaccine. The rearrangement links TRBV5-4 to TRBJ1-1; D gene unclear. The sample here was PBMCs from blood, taken approximately 20 months after vaccination. The chain's CDR3 is CASSLDHNTEAFF. DNA of the CDR3: TGTGCCAGCAGTTTGGACCATAACACTGAAGCTTTCTTT. Full variable domain (rest looked up from reference TRBV5-4 and TRBJ1-1): ETGVTQSPTHLIKTRGQQVTLRCSSQSGHNTVSWYQQALGQGPQFIFQYYREEENGRGNFPPRFSGLQFPNYSSELNVNALELDDSALYLCASSLDHNTEAFFGQGTRLTVV.